One sample yielded the 5 T cell receptor beta chains listed below, sequenced in a study of T cell repertoires in cytomegalovirus infection. TCRdb ran MiXCR on the reads and lists one entry per CDR3 protein. Here the sample spans about 920,000 distinct CDR3 sequences, 30% to 40% being singletons. No antigen has been assigned to these receptors. This specimen was cultured CD8+ T cells from PBMCs, taken from culture after CMV antigen stimulation. Receptors originate from a human donor in good health (CMV status not recorded). Some clones in this sample may be carry-over from other donors' samples.

This clonotype was counted only a few times. The gene calls are TRBV5-4 and TRBJ2-2; 9 bases are shared with TRBD2. Losses at the gene ends were 1 base for V and 6 bases for J; bases not matched to a gene: 10. Germline V CDR1 and CDR2: SGHNT, YYREEE (reference sequence). The CDR3 loop spans 17 amino acids. CDR3 sequence reads: CASSLTPSGVDAGELFF. CDR3 nucleotide sequence: TGTGCCAGCAGCTTGACCCCTAGCGGGGTCGACGCCGGGGAGCTGTTTTTT.

The chain joins TRBV7-9 to TRBJ2-3; tentatively, D is TRBD2 (6 bases). Germline CDR1 is SEHNR and CDR2 is FQNEAQ (reference sequence). Trimming took off 9 bases at V and 4 bases at J, with 20 bases between the two ends. The CDR3 has 15 amino acids. CDR3 protein: CASFSGVYLSDTQYF. The CDR3 DNA is TGTGCCAGTTTTTCGGGGGTTTACTTATCAGATACGCAGTATTTT.

The chain combines TRBV29-1 with TRBJ2-1; D uncertain. This CDR3 has 13 residues. CDR1 is SQVTM and CDR2 is ANQGSEA in the germline V gene. Trimming left V 3 bases short and J 4 bases short, with 10 bases between. CDR3 in amino acids: CSVELERYNEQFF. CDR3 nucleotide sequence: TGCAGCGTTGAGCTGGAGAGATACAATGAGCAGTTCTTC.

V is TRBV5-6 and J is TRBJ2-4; D tentatively reads TRBD1 or TRBD2 (5 bases each). The CDR3 is 18 residues long. Germline V gene data show CDR1 as SGHDT and CDR2 as YYEEEE. V gave up 4 bases and J gave up 0 bases, with 20 bases separating them. CDR3: CASSTLWDDEVAKNIQYF. The CDR3 DNA follows: TGTGCCAGCAGCACCCTGTGGGACGACGAAGTAGCCAAAAACATTCAGTACTTC.

This sequence joins TRBV6-2 or TRBV6-3 and TRBJ2-1, with 7 bases matching TRBD2. There are 15 residues in the CDR3. Germline V gene lookup returns CDR1 MNHEY and CDR2 SVGEGT. The ends lost 2 bases at V and 7 bases at J; junction bases unmatched: 8. The CDR3 sequence: CASSYGLAEVNEQFF. As DNA, the CDR3 is TGTGCCAGCAGTTACGGGCTAGCGGAGGTAAATGAGCAGTTCTTC.